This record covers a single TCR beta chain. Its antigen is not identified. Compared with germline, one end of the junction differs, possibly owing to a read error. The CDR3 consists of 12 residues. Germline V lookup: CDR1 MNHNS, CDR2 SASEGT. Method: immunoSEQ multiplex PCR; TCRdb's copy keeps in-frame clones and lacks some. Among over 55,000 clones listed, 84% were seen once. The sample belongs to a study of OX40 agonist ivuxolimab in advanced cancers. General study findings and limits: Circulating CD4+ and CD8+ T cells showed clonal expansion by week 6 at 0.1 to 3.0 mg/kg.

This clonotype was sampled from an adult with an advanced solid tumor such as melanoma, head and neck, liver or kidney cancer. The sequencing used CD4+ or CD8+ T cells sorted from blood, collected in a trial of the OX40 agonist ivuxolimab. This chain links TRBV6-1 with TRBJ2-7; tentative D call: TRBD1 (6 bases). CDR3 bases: TGTGCCAGCAGTGAAGCGCAAGGCAGGGGCCAATTC. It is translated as CASSEAQGRGQF.